This T cell receptor beta chain stems from a study of early T cells in non-severe SARS-CoV-2 infection. Turning to the study itself: RNA in bulk from unsorted whole blood was sequenced, and chains were unpaired. Study-level findings and limits: Lookups in VDJdb leaned toward anti-spike CD8 responses and missed private and CD4 specificities.

TCRdb independently ran MiXCR on the 5' RACE reads; one entry per CDR3 protein. The sample records approximately 69,000 distinct CDR3 sequences, approximately 12% being singletons. Concerning this clonotype: Its antigen is still unknown.

CDR3 size: 14 residues. Trimming took 2 bases from V and 2 from J, leaving 13 bases between them. Germline loops: CDR1 GTSNPN, CDR2 SVGIG (reference sequence). The chain is built from TRBV30 and TRBJ2-7; the D gene is possibly TRBD1 (5 bases). Sequencing was carried out using whole blood. The clonotype comes from an adult who was a healthcare worker with PCR-confirmed SARS-CoV-2 infection or an uninfected control (not recorded which). The CDR3 sequence is CAWSPTTGPYEQYF. CDR3 DNA: TGTGCCTGGAGTCCTACAACAGGACCCTACGAGCAGTACTTC.